This TCR beta chain came from a study of beta chain features in type 1 diabetes. Points from the study as a whole: Insertion counts at VDJ junctions were lower in type 1 diabetes patients, who also showed more deletions there.

cDNA synthesis used the whole RNA isolate, giving expressed TCRB sequences. Measured with immunoSEQ multiplex PCR; TCRdb has only the in-frame clones, and not every one. The sample contains over 40,000 clones, approximately 49% of which appear only once. This clone was detected only a few times. Its antigen is currently unknown. The identical CDR3 is also encoded by other nucleotide sequences in the sample. This receptor was identified in a woman aged 25 to 39 in good health. The sequencing input was stem cell memory CD4+ T cells from blood.

The CDR3 region has the DNA TGTGCCAGCAGTGGAACAGGGGCCACCGGGGAGCTGTTTTTT. Protein product: CASSGTGATGELFF. The chain couples TRBV27 to TRBJ2-2; 7 bases align to TRBD1. The CDR3 length is 14 residues. The germline V gene has CDR1 MNHEY and CDR2 SMNVEV (reference sequence). V lost 5 bases to trimming and J lost 4 bases; unmatched junction nucleotides: 4.